The rows below give T cell receptor beta chains drawn from one sample of a study of T-cell reconstitution after alpha-beta-depleted transplantation in children. TCRdb analysed the PCR reads with MiXCR anew, one entry per CDR3 protein. The sample lists about 260,000 distinct CDR3 sequences, around a tenth seen once, with around 20% in the top ten. The starting material was peripheral blood, obtained 180 days after TCRalphabeta/CD19-depleted stem cell transplant. All receptors derive from a male patient between 2 and 10 years old who had a stem cell transplant for chronic granulomatous disease, so the T cells may come from the graft donor. Both conserved end residues are part of each CDR3. The D gene is left open where the match is weak. Size values are once, few and many counts, or a class for expanded clones, and some rows have none.

j_gene: TRBJ2-6; v_gene: TRBV7-9; d_gene: TRBD2; abundance: many; CDR3aa: CASSPGRGANVLTF; CDR3nt: TGTGCCAGCAGCCCCGGGAGGGGGGCCAACGTCCTGACTTTC
j_gene: TRBJ2-6; v_gene: TRBV21-1; d_gene: -; abundance: many; CDR3aa: CSMGSGANVLTF; CDR3nt: TGTTCCATGGGCTCTGGGGCCAACGTCCTGACTTTC
j_gene: TRBJ1-3; v_gene: TRBV7-3; d_gene: -; abundance: many; CDR3aa: CASNELTPGSLGNTIYF; CDR3nt: TGTGCCAGCAACGAACTCACACCGGGGAGCCTTGGAAACACCATATATTTT
j_gene: TRBJ2-2; v_gene: TRBV7-9; d_gene: -; abundance: -; CDR3aa: CASSLTGQHFMGELFF; CDR3nt: TGTGCCAGCAGCTTAACCGGACAGCATTTCATGGGGGAGCTGTTTTTT
j_gene: TRBJ1-5; v_gene: TRBV28; d_gene: -; abundance: many; CDR3aa: CASSFRGGAPNQPQHF; CDR3nt: TGTGCCAGCAGTTTTCGTGGGGGCGCCCCCAATCAGCCCCAGCATTTT
j_gene: TRBJ2-7; v_gene: TRBV5-1; d_gene: -; abundance: many; CDR3aa: CASSPEPRFEQYF; CDR3nt: TGCGCCAGCAGCCCTGAGCCTCGGTTCGAGCAGTACTTC
j_gene: TRBJ2-1; v_gene: TRBV5-1; d_gene: -; abundance: many; CDR3aa: CASSFPGLSSYNEQFF; CDR3nt: TGCGCCAGCAGCTTTCCAGGCCTAAGCTCCTACAATGAGCAGTTCTTC
j_gene: TRBJ1-2; v_gene: TRBV29-1; d_gene: TRBD1; abundance: many; CDR3aa: CSVEGTGEGYTF; CDR3nt: TGCAGCGTCGAAGGGACAGGGGAGGGCTACACCTTC
j_gene: TRBJ2-2; v_gene: TRBV5-1; d_gene: TRBD2; abundance: many; CDR3aa: CASSLELAGGQGGELFF; CDR3nt: TGCGCCAGCAGCTTGGAACTAGCGGGAGGCCAAGGCGGGGAGCTGTTTTTT
j_gene: TRBJ2-1; v_gene: TRBV29-1; d_gene: -; abundance: many; CDR3aa: CSVDGGKQFF; CDR3nt: TGCAGCGTTGACGGGGGTAAGCAGTTCTTC
j_gene: TRBJ2-1; v_gene: TRBV6-1; d_gene: -; abundance: few; CDR3aa: CASSPGSRNNEQFF; CDR3nt: TGTGCCAGCAGTCCCGGGTCCCGAAACAATGAGCAGTTCTTC
j_gene: TRBJ2-1; v_gene: TRBV12-3/TRBV12-4; d_gene: TRBD2; abundance: few; CDR3aa: CASSPGLAGIYEQFF; CDR3nt: TGTGCCAGCAGCCCAGGACTAGCGGGAATATATGAGCAGTTCTTC
j_gene: TRBJ1-1; v_gene: TRBV20-1; d_gene: -; abundance: many; CDR3aa: CSARNRNSEAFF; CDR3nt: TGCAGTGCTAGAAACAGAAACTCTGAAGCTTTCTTT
j_gene: TRBJ2-7; v_gene: TRBV12-3/TRBV12-4; d_gene: TRBD1; abundance: many; CDR3aa: CASSWDSAFSYEQYF; CDR3nt: TGTGCCAGCAGTTGGGACAGCGCTTTCTCCTACGAGCAGTACTTC
j_gene: TRBJ1-2; v_gene: TRBV29-1; d_gene: TRBD1; abundance: few; CDR3aa: CSVEPGQGAGGYTF; CDR3nt: TGCAGCGTTGAGCCCGGACAGGGGGCGGGTGGCTACACCTTC
j_gene: TRBJ1-5; v_gene: TRBV20-1; d_gene: TRBD1; abundance: many; CDR3aa: CSAQGQGGQPQHF; CDR3nt: TGCAGTGCACAGGGACAGGGGGGTCAGCCCCAGCATTTT
j_gene: TRBJ1-2; v_gene: TRBV11-2; d_gene: -; abundance: many; CDR3aa: CASSLVRSIFNYGYTF; CDR3nt: TGTGCCAGCAGCTTAGTTCGGAGTATATTTAACTATGGCTACACCTTC
j_gene: TRBJ1-2; v_gene: TRBV12-3/TRBV12-4; d_gene: -; abundance: many; CDR3aa: CASSWGDYGYTF; CDR3nt: TGTGCCAGCAGTTGGGGAGACTATGGCTACACCTTC
j_gene: TRBJ1-5; v_gene: TRBV11-2; d_gene: -; abundance: many; CDR3aa: CASSSGGSHNQPQHF; CDR3nt: TGTGCCAGCAGCTCCGGTGGGAGCCACAATCAGCCCCAGCATTTT
j_gene: TRBJ2-7; v_gene: TRBV20-1; d_gene: -; abundance: many; CDR3aa: CSAPRQPPNEQYF; CDR3nt: TGCAGTGCGCCAAGACAGCCACCCAACGAGCAGTACTTC
j_gene: TRBJ2-5; v_gene: TRBV7-2; d_gene: -; abundance: many; CDR3aa: CASSQTRETQYF; CDR3nt: TGTGCCAGCAGCCAAACCCGGGAGACCCAGTACTTC
j_gene: TRBJ2-5; v_gene: TRBV5-4; d_gene: -; abundance: many; CDR3aa: CASSLTGIQETQYF; CDR3nt: TGTGCCAGCAGCCTCACAGGGATACAAGAGACCCAGTACTTC
j_gene: TRBJ2-2; v_gene: TRBV10-3; d_gene: TRBD2; abundance: many; CDR3aa: CAISPLTSAGELFF; CDR3nt: TGTGCCATCAGCCCTTTGACTAGCGCCGGGGAGCTGTTTTTT
j_gene: TRBJ2-3; v_gene: TRBV12-3/TRBV12-4; d_gene: TRBD2; abundance: many; CDR3aa: CASRTSLTDTQYF; CDR3nt: TGTGCCAGCAGGACTAGCTTGACAGATACGCAGTATTTT
j_gene: TRBJ2-1; v_gene: TRBV7-2; d_gene: -; abundance: many; CDR3aa: CASSLSGLGEQFF; CDR3nt: TGTGCCAGCAGCTTAAGCGGGTTGGGTGAGCAGTTCTTC
j_gene: TRBJ1-2; v_gene: TRBV29-1; d_gene: TRBD1; abundance: many; CDR3aa: CSVPRDRGPWNYGYTF; CDR3nt: TGCAGCGTGCCCCGGGACAGGGGGCCTTGGAACTATGGCTACACCTTC
j_gene: TRBJ2-3; v_gene: TRBV20-1; d_gene: -; abundance: many; CDR3aa: CSARIARTDTQYF; CDR3nt: TGCAGTGCTAGAATCGCGAGGACAGATACGCAGTATTTT
j_gene: TRBJ1-4; v_gene: TRBV19; d_gene: -; abundance: few; CDR3aa: CASSIGLAGSNEKLFF; CDR3nt: TGTGCCAGTAGTATAGGATTGGCAGGGTCTAACGAAAAACTGTTTTTT
j_gene: TRBJ2-7; v_gene: TRBV7-8; d_gene: -; abundance: many; CDR3aa: CASSTKTGTYEQYF; CDR3nt: TGTGCCAGCAGCACAAAGACAGGCACCTACGAGCAGTACTTC
j_gene: TRBJ2-3; v_gene: TRBV7-9; d_gene: TRBD2; abundance: many; CDR3aa: CASERGEDTQYF; CDR3nt: TGTGCCAGCGAGCGGGGGGAAGATACGCAGTATTTT
j_gene: TRBJ2-3; v_gene: TRBV4-3; d_gene: -; abundance: many; CDR3aa: CASSHTSTDTQYF; CDR3nt: TGCGCCAGCAGCCACACTAGCACAGATACGCAGTATTTT
j_gene: TRBJ1-1; v_gene: TRBV7-8; d_gene: -; abundance: many; CDR3aa: CASSLPIGQSNTEAFF; CDR3nt: TGTGCCAGCAGCTTACCGATCGGACAGTCGAACACTGAAGCTTTCTTT
j_gene: TRBJ1-5; v_gene: TRBV19; d_gene: TRBD1; abundance: -; CDR3aa: CASSTYLTGGIQPQHF; CDR3nt: TGTGCCAGTAGTACCTACCTGACAGGGGGGATTCAGCCCCAGCATTTT
j_gene: TRBJ2-5; v_gene: TRBV7-8; d_gene: -; abundance: many; CDR3aa: CASTLRGQQKETQYF; CDR3nt: TGTGCCAGCACCCTCAGAGGACAGCAAAAAGAGACCCAGTACTTC
j_gene: TRBJ2-7; v_gene: TRBV10-3; d_gene: TRBD2; abundance: -; CDR3aa: CAIAGAKAWEQYF; CDR3nt: TGTGCCATAGCGGGAGCCAAAGCTTGGGAGCAGTACTTC
j_gene: TRBJ2-7; v_gene: TRBV25-1; d_gene: -; abundance: many; CDR3aa: CASRASLIYYF; CDR3nt: TGTGCCAGCAGGGCATCATTAATTTACTACTTC
j_gene: TRBJ2-7; v_gene: TRBV20-1; d_gene: -; abundance: many; CDR3aa: CSARDLGPPYEQYF; CDR3nt: TGCAGTGCTAGAGATCTGGGGCCACCCTACGAGCAGTACTTC
j_gene: TRBJ1-1; v_gene: TRBV7-9; d_gene: -; abundance: many; CDR3aa: CASSYEAGRGTEAFF; CDR3nt: TGTGCCAGCAGCTACGAGGCGGGGAGGGGCACTGAAGCTTTCTTT
j_gene: TRBJ2-5; v_gene: TRBV30; d_gene: -; abundance: few; CDR3aa: CAWRDGGKRETQYF; CDR3nt: TGTGCCTGGAGAGACGGGGGCAAACGGGAGACCCAGTACTTC
j_gene: TRBJ2-7; v_gene: TRBV20-1; d_gene: -; abundance: many; CDR3aa: CSATTRPPLYEQYF; CDR3nt: TGCAGTGCTACCACTAGGCCTCCCCTATACGAGCAGTACTTC
j_gene: TRBJ2-2; v_gene: TRBV5-1; d_gene: -; abundance: many; CDR3aa: CASSLATEVGELFF; CDR3nt: TGCGCCAGCAGCTTGGCAACTGAGGTGGGGGAGCTGTTTTTT
j_gene: TRBJ2-1; v_gene: TRBV9; d_gene: TRBD2; abundance: many; CDR3aa: CASSVGLAFGDEQFF; CDR3nt: TGTGCCAGCAGCGTAGGACTAGCCTTTGGGGATGAGCAGTTCTTC
j_gene: TRBJ1-1; v_gene: TRBV7-8; d_gene: -; abundance: many; CDR3aa: CASSLSGSTEAFF; CDR3nt: TGTGCCAGCAGCTTATCGGGGAGCACTGAAGCTTTCTTT
j_gene: TRBJ2-7; v_gene: TRBV29-1; d_gene: TRBD2; abundance: many; CDR3aa: CSAQTGAGGHEQYF; CDR3nt: TGCAGCGCTCAGACTGGGGCGGGGGGCCACGAGCAGTACTTC
j_gene: TRBJ2-1; v_gene: TRBV20-1; d_gene: -; abundance: many; CDR3aa: CSANGQKLSYNEQFF; CDR3nt: TGCAGTGCTAATGGACAGAAGTTGTCCTACAATGAGCAGTTCTTC
j_gene: TRBJ2-7; v_gene: TRBV21-1; d_gene: -; abundance: many; CDR3aa: CASSKREGARNEQYF; CDR3nt: TGTGCCAGCAGCAAACGGGAGGGGGCGCGAAACGAGCAGTACTTC
j_gene: TRBJ2-3; v_gene: TRBV7-2; d_gene: -; abundance: many; CDR3aa: CASSSLAPIDTQYF; CDR3nt: TGTGCCAGCAGCTCCCTAGCCCCGATAGATACGCAGTATTTT
j_gene: TRBJ2-7; v_gene: TRBV11-2; d_gene: TRBD2; abundance: many; CDR3aa: CASSRMTSGSYEQYF; CDR3nt: TGTGCCAGCAGCCGGATGACTAGCGGGAGTTACGAGCAGTACTTC
j_gene: TRBJ1-4; v_gene: TRBV12-5; d_gene: -; abundance: many; CDR3aa: CASGWAGTISVF; CDR3nt: TGTGCTAGTGGTTGGGCCGGGACAATTAGTGTTTTT